This entry is about one T cell receptor beta chain. Its matching antigen is unknown. The data were obtained in a study of cytomegalovirus exposure and HLA in healthy donors. Study-wide points: The study found most TCR sequences rare, yet found some public TCRs in many donors. A few chains tied to CMV proved CMV antigen-specific in vitro. One later analysis, an examination of the 90 to 150 validation repertoires, found that first-cohort TCR clusters tended to co-occur in them.

Sequencing was performed with immunoSEQ multiplex PCR; in TCRdb, only in-frame clones are kept and a portion is missing. The sample lists roughly 110,000 clones, approximately 90% seen once, with less than 2% in the top ten. Sequenced input: PBMCs. This receptor was obtained from a woman younger than 35 in good health and CMV-seropositive.

CDR3 nucleotides: TGTGCCTGGAGTGCTCTTACGGGACAGGGGGCCATGTGCACTGAAGCTTTCTTT. Protein sequence: CAWSALTGQGAMCTEAFF. V usage is TRBV30 and J usage is TRBJ1-1; 12 bases line up with TRBD1. Looked up from germline, CDR1 is GTSNPN and CDR2 is SVGIG (reference sequence). There are 18 residues in the CDR3. V shed 1 base, J shed 4 bases, and the junction held 13 bases outside the gene matches.